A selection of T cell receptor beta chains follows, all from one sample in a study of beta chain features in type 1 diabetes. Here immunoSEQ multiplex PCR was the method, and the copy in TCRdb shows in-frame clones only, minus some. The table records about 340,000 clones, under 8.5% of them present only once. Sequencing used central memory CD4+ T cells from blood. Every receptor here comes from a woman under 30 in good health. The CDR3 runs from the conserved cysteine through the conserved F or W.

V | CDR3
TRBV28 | CASSPDRGSQFF
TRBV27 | CASSLRSGRGYTGELFF
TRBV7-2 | CASSLFPQPQHF
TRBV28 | CASRGATSGSGYEQFF
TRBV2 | CASRLSRGLGYTF
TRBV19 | CASSLYFRGSMNTEAFF
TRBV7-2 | CASSLRTGSLVKNIQYF
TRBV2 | CASRRSGATNEKLFF
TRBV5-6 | CASRKQGAGNYEQYF
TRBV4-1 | CASSQEGQGSHQPQHF
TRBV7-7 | CASSFQLQETQYF
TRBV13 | CASSLAGGRREQYF
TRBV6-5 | CASSKGQGNQPQHF
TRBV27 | CASSASFNQPQHF
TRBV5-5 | CASSLNDRSTDTQYF
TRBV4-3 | CASSRSDRPNTEAFF
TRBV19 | CASKGEIGTTEAFF
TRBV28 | CASRRGQGARTQFF
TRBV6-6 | CASSQASGRGYEQYF
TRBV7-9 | CASSLYTSGRADEQFF
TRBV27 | CASSLSGTGGTYEQYF
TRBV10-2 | CASSEPGVAGAGTQYF
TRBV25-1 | CASSSSRTTKDQQFF
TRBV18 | CASSPGTGIYEQYF
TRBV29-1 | CSAVTSGRPETQYF
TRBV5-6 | CASSLSSYEQYF
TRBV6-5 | CASSGTAGNTIYF
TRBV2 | CASTYSNEQFF
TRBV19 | CASSTHRQGSNQPQHF
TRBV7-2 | CASSPRTSGTDTQYF
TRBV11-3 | CASSAGLAGGNNEQFF
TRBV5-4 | CASSQGNSFTTDTQYF
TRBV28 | CASTTVNRDRLYEQYF
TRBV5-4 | CASSRRVAGSSGEQFF
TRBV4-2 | CASSQDRQGSYEQYF
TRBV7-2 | CASSLRMYQETQYF
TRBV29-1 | CSVLHPGTGDEKLFF
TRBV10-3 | CAAKSGDTQYF
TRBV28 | CASSPSRGLAGAVTGELFF
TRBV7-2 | CASSLQFTGNTIYF
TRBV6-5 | CASQKGPYEQYF
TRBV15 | CATSRAPYNEQFF
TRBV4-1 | CASSPLGRLNEKLFF
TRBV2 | CASSKIPGLAGDKNTGELFF
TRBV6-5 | CASSYLREGSGELFF
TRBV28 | CASSASGRGKNIQYF
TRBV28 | CASSFPLRARSYEQYF
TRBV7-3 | CASSLIVAGGPNEQFF
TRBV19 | CASSIAGGSRSGNTIYF
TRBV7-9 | CASSPAGGLNNEQFF
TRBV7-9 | CASSAFGGGETQYF
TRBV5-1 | CASSLQQGIGDEQYF